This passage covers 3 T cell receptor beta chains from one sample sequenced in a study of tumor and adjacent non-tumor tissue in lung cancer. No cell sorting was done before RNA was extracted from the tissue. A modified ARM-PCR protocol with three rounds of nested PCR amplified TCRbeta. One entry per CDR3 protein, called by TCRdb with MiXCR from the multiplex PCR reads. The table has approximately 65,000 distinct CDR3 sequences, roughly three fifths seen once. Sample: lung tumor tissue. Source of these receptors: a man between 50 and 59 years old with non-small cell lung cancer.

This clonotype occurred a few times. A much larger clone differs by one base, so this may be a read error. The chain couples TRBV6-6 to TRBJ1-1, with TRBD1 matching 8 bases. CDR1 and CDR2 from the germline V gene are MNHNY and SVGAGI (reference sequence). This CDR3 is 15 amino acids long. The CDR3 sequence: CATSYSDRGSTEAFF. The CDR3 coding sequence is TGTGCCACCAGTTACTCCGACAGGGGAAGCACTGAAGCTTTCTTT.

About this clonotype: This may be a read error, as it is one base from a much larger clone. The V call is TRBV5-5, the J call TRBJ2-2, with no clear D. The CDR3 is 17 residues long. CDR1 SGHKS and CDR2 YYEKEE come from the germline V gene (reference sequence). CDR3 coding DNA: TGTGCCTGCAGCCGACGCTCTGGGCAAGCCAACACCGGGGAGCTGTTTTTT. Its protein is CACSRRSGQANTGELFF.

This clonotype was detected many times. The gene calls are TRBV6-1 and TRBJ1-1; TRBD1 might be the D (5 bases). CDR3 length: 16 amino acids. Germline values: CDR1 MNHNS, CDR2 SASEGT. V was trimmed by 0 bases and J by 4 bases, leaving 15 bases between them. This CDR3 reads CASSEAFTLRGTEAFF. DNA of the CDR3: TGTGCCAGCAGTGAAGCGTTTACCCTAAGGGGCACTGAAGCTTTCTTT.